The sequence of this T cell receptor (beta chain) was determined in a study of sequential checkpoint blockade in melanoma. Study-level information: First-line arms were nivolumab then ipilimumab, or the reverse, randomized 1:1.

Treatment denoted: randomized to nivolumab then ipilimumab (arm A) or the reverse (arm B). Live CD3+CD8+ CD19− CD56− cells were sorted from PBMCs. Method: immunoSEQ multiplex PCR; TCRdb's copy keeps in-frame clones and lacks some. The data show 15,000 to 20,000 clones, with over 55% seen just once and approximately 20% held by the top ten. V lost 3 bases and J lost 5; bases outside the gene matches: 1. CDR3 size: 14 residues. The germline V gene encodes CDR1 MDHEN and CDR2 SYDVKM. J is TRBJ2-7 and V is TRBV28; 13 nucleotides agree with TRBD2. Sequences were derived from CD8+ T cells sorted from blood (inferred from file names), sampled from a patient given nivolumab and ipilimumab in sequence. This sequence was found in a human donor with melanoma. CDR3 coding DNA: TGTGCCAGCAGTTTCGGACTAGCGGGAGACGAGCAGTACTTC. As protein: CASSFGLAGDEQYF.